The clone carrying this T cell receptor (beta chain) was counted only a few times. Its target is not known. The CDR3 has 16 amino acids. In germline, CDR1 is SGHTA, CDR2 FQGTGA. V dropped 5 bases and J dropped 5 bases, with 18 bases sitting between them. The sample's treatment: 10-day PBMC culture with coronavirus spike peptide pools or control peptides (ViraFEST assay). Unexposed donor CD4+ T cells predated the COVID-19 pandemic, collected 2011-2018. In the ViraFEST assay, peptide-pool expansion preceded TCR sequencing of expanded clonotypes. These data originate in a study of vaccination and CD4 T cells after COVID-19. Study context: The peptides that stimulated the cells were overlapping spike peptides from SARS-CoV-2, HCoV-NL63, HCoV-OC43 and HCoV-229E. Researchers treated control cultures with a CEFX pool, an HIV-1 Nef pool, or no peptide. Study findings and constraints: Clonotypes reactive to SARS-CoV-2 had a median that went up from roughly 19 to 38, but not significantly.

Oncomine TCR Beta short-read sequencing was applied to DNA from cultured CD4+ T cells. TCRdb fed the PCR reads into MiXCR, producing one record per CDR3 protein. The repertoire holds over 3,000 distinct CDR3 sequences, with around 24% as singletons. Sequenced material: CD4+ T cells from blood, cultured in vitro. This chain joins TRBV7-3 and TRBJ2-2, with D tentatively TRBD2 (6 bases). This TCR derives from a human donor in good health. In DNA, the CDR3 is TGTGCCAGCAGCCCCGGGACCCTGGAGGGGACCGGGGAGCTGTTTTTT. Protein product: CASSPGTLEGTGELFF.